This T cell receptor (beta chain) was obtained from a study of the immune and genomic landscape of osteosarcoma. Poor-prognosis osteosarcoma patients supplied post-treatment primary, local recurrence and metastasis tumor specimens. The CDR3 runs 16 residues. CDR1 is SGHRS and CDR2 is YFSETQ in the germline V gene. V lost 5 bases and J 2 bases, leaving 19 bases between the germline ends. Profiled with immunoSEQ multiplex PCR; TCRdb holds only in-frame clones, not every one. The data contain about 10,000 clones, 70% to 80% of them singletons. In its sample, this clone was seen a few times. The TCR originated in a human donor with osteosarcoma. The chain has TRBV5-1 and TRBJ1-2; the D gene is possibly TRBD1 (6 bases). Sequencing was carried out using osteosarcoma tumor tissue from the lung. The CDR3 region is CASRQNSGTTNYGYTF. The DNA for the CDR3 is TGCGCCAGCAGGCAAAACTCCGGGACAACAAACTATGGCTACACCTTC.